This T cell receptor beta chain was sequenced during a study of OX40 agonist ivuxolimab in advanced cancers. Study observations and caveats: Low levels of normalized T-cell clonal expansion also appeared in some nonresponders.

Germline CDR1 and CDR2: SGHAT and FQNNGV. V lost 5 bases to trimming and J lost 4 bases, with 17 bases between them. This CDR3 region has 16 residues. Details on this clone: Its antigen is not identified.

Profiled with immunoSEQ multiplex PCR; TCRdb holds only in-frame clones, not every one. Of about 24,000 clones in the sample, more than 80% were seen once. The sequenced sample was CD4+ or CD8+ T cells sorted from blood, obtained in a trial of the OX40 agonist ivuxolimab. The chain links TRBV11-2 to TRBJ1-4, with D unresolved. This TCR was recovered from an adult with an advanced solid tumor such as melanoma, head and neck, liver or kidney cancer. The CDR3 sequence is CASSPGGRSINEKLFF. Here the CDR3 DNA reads TGTGCCAGCAGCCCCGGTGGGAGGAGCATTAATGAAAAACTGTTTTTT.